A selection of T cell receptor beta chains follows, all from one sample in a study of T cell responses to AZD1222 COVID-19 vaccine. The repertoire was sequenced with immunoSEQ multiplex PCR; TCRdb's copy has only in-frame clones and lacks some. The sample has 95,000 or so clones, nearly 90% seen once; the top ten hold over 2.5%. The sample here was peripheral blood, taken on day 0 of MenACWY control vaccination. These receptors were taken from an adult in good health. CDR3s include the opening cysteine and the closing phenylalanine or tryptophan. The D gene is left open where the match is weak. For some rows the clone size is stated as once, few or many, or as a class when expanded; others skip it.

DNA,CDR3,V,D,size,J
TGTGCCTGGAGCAGGGGGGGTGACACTGAGCAGTTCTTC,CAWSRGGDTEQFF,TRBV30,.,.,TRBJ2-1
TGTGCCTGGAGCGGGAGTGGGAATCAGCCCCAGCATTTT,CAWSGSGNQPQHF,TRBV30,.,.,TRBJ1-5
TGTGCCAGCAGCTGGGGTCCGGCGGGGACTGAAGCTTTCTTT,CASSWGPAGTEAFF,TRBV5-6,.,.,TRBJ1-1
TGTGCCAGCAGTCTAGATGGACTCGAGGGGAAGACCCAGTACTTC,CASSLDGLEGKTQYF,TRBV6-2/TRBV6-3,.,few,TRBJ2-5
TGCAGTGCTAGTTCCGGGACAGGGACCTCCTACGAGCAGTACTTC,CSASSGTGTSYEQYF,TRBV20-1,TRBD1,.,TRBJ2-7
TGTGCCACCTCGTGGGGGAGGGGAACTGAAGCTTTCTTT,CATSWGRGTEAFF,TRBV19,.,.,TRBJ1-1
TGTGCCAGCAGTTACGGTCGAAGTGGAACGAACACTGAAGCTTTCTTT,CASSYGRSGTNTEAFF,TRBV6-2/TRBV6-3,.,.,TRBJ1-1
TGTGCCAGCAGTTACTTCGGGACCCCCCTTGGCTACACCTTC,CASSYFGTPLGYTF,TRBV6-2/TRBV6-3,.,.,TRBJ1-2
TGTGCCAGCAGCTTCATGACGGATTACTATGGCTACACCTTC,CASSFMTDYYGYTF,TRBV13,.,.,TRBJ1-2
TGTGCCTGGACTAGCGGGGGTCTAACCGATACGCAGTATTTT,CAWTSGGLTDTQYF,TRBV30,TRBD2,.,TRBJ2-3
TGTGCCAGCAGTTCGTCGGGACGGATTTATGGCTACACCTTC,CASSSSGRIYGYTF,TRBV6-5,.,.,TRBJ1-2
TGTGCCAGTAGGTTGGGTTTCACTGAAGCTTTCTTT,CASRLGFTEAFF,TRBV19,.,.,TRBJ1-1
TGTGCCAGCAGCTTAATGCAGACTTCAGGCTACGAGCAGTACTTC,CASSLMQTSGYEQYF,TRBV5-8,.,.,TRBJ2-7
TGTGCCAGCAGTGAAGGTTTAGGCGAAAAACTGTTTTTT,CASSEGLGEKLFF,TRBV6-1,.,once,TRBJ1-4
TGTGCCAGCACCGGGACACCAAATCAGCCCCAGCATTTT,CASTGTPNQPQHF,TRBV12-3/TRBV12-4,.,once,TRBJ1-5
TGTGCCAGCAGTTACGAAAGGGACAGGGGCAACCCTGGGGCCAACGTCCTGACTTTC,CASSYERDRGNPGANVLTF,TRBV6-2/TRBV6-3,TRBD1,.,TRBJ2-6
TGTGCCAGCAGCTATGGACAGCAAGGCACTGAAGCTTTCTTT,CASSYGQQGTEAFF,TRBV7-3,.,.,TRBJ1-1
TGTGCCAGTAGTCCCCGACAGGGGGCGAGAGACGAGCAGTACTTC,CASSPRQGARDEQYF,TRBV19,TRBD1,.,TRBJ2-7
TGTGCCAGTAGTATCCCAGACAGGATCTATGGCTACACCTTC,CASSIPDRIYGYTF,TRBV19,.,.,TRBJ1-2
TGTGCCAGCAGCCGTACACCGGACAGGGGCAATCAGCCCCAGCATTTT,CASSRTPDRGNQPQHF,TRBV7-2,TRBD1,.,TRBJ1-5
TGTGCCACCAGCAGAGACCAATTTACAGCGGACCCCTATGGCTACACCTTC,CATSRDQFTADPYGYTF,TRBV15,.,.,TRBJ1-2
TGCGCCAGCAGCTTGGATTCGGCTGGCACCGGGGAGCTGTTTTTT,CASSLDSAGTGELFF,TRBV5-1,.,.,TRBJ2-2
TGCGCCAGCAGTGACCCCTGGACTAGCGGGGGGGCAGATACGCAGTATTTT,CASSDPWTSGGADTQYF,TRBV10-2,TRBD2,.,TRBJ2-3
TGTGCCAGCAGTGACTCGACGCGGGACAGGGGGCCTGCGGGTGGTGAAAAACTGTTTTTT,CASSDSTRDRGPAGGEKLFF,TRBV6-4,TRBD1,.,TRBJ1-4
TGTGCCAGCACCCCTTACAACTATGGCTACACCTTC,CASTPYNYGYTF,TRBV6-5,.,.,TRBJ1-2
TGTGCCAGCAGCCGAGACAGGTCCAGGACCAGCTCCTATAATTCACCCCTCCACTTT,CASSRDRSRTSSYNSPLHF,TRBV4-2,.,.,TRBJ1-6
TGCGCCAGCAGCTGGACGGGGGGGCCTGGAACTGATACGCAGTATTTT,CASSWTGGPGTDTQYF,TRBV5-1,TRBD2,.,TRBJ2-3
TGTGCCAGCAGCTTAGTTCCAGGGTCGGCGGGCTACACCTTC,CASSLVPGSAGYTF,TRBV7-8,.,once,TRBJ1-2
TGTGCCAGCAGCTTAGATACCCTGGGGGGGACAGGGGTCTCACCCCTCCACTTT,CASSLDTLGGTGVSPLHF,TRBV7-8,TRBD1,.,TRBJ1-6
TGTGCCAGCAGTGGCGGGACTGGCGCCTACGAGCAGTACTTC,CASSGGTGAYEQYF,TRBV2,.,.,TRBJ2-7
TGTGCCAGCACCAAGGCAGTGTCTAGCGGACAAGAGACCCAGTACTTC,CASTKAVSSGQETQYF,TRBV5-4,TRBD2,.,TRBJ2-5
TGTGCCAGCAGCTACTGGGAGGGGGGAAACACTGAAGCTTTCTTT,CASSYWEGGNTEAFF,TRBV7-9,.,.,TRBJ1-1
TGTGCCAGCAGTTCGTTAGAGCAGTTCTTC,CASSSLEQFF,TRBV28,.,.,TRBJ2-1
TGCAGTGCTAGTTGGGGGCGCGAAAATGGCTACACCTTC,CSASWGRENGYTF,TRBV20-1,.,.,TRBJ1-2
TGTGCCAGCAGTTACCCCTCCGGAGTTTATGGCTACACCTTC,CASSYPSGVYGYTF,TRBV6-2/TRBV6-3,.,.,TRBJ1-2
TGTGCCAGCAGCCTCCGTGACCGGGTCGGAATAGCCCCCCTCCACTTT,CASSLRDRVGIAPLHF,TRBV7-2,.,.,TRBJ1-6
TGTGCCAGCAGCCCTACAGGGCTAGAAGAGACCCAGTACTTC,CASSPTGLEETQYF,TRBV7-2,.,.,TRBJ2-5
TGTGCCTGGAGTGTAGTCTGGACAGTCGTCCGCTGTTCACCCCTCCACTTT,CAWSVVWTVVRCSPLHF,TRBV30,.,.,TRBJ1-6
TGTGCCAGCAGTAACATGCTGGGGAATGAGCAGTTCTTC,CASSNMLGNEQFF,TRBV2,.,.,TRBJ2-1
TGTGCCAGCAGTTTACGGGGGCGGTATTCACCCCTCCACTTT,CASSLRGRYSPLHF,TRBV28,.,.,TRBJ1-6
TGTGCCAGCAGCAAGGACCTTCTGGGCTACACCTTC,CASSKDLLGYTF,TRBV7-9,.,.,TRBJ1-2
TGTGCCTGGAGTGTGGGCGTTAATCAGCCCCAGCATTTT,CAWSVGVNQPQHF,TRBV30,.,.,TRBJ1-5
TGCGCCAGCAGCTACCTAGCGGGGGGTACCCCCGAGCAGTACTTC,CASSYLAGGTPEQYF,TRBV5-1,TRBD2,.,TRBJ2-7
TGTGCCAGCAGCCAAGAGTCGAGGGGCTACGAGCAGTACTTC,CASSQESRGYEQYF,TRBV3-1/TRBV3-2,.,.,TRBJ2-7
TGTGCCAGCAGCTGGGGGACAGGGGCCAGCAATCAGCCCCAGCATTTT,CASSWGTGASNQPQHF,TRBV7-9,TRBD1,.,TRBJ1-5